Detailed here is one T cell receptor (beta chain). The sample carries other DNA sequences with the same CDR3. These data come from a study of blood T cell repertoires in COVID-19. Sequencing was performed with immunoSEQ multiplex PCR; in TCRdb, only in-frame clones are kept and a portion is missing. The table shows around 340,000 clones, with around 90% occurring only once. Enrolment of Seattle patients took place during active infection, and they were followed longitudinally. CDR1 and CDR2 (germline): SGHRS, YFSETQ. V was shortened by 2 bases and J by 1 base, with 9 bases between the two germline ends. The CDR3 runs 14 residues.

The sample consisted of peripheral blood. The clonotype originates from a woman aged 55-70 years with COVID-19, enrolled during active disease. The gene calls are TRBV5-1 and TRBJ1-1, with a possible D match to TRBD1 (5 bases). Here the CDR3 reads CASSLSGANTEAFF. The CDR3 bases are TGCGCCAGCAGCTTAAGTGGGGCGAACACTGAAGCTTTCTTT.